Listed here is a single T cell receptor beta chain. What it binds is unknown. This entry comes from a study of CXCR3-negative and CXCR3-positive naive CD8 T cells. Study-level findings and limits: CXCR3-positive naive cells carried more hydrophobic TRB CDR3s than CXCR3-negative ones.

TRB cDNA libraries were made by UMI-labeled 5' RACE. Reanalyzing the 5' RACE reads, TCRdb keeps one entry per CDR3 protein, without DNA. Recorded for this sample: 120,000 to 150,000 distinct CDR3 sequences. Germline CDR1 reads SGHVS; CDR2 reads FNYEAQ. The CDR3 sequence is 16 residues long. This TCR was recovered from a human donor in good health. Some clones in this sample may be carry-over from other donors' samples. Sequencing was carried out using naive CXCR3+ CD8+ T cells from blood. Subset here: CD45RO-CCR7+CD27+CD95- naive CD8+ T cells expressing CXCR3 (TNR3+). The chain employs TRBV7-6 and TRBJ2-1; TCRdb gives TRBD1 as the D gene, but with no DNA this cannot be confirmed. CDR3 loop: CASSRYGTATYNEQFF.